Listed here is a single T cell receptor (beta chain). The table lists this clone with many counts. This receptor's antigen is unknown. There are no base qualities to consult, and no much larger clone falls within one base. No treatment had been received by any patient before thyroid surgery. Using T-cell receptor beta sequencing, the researchers looked back retrospectively at clinical samples from patients, gathered between about 2012 and 2019. The sample belongs to a study of metastatic and nonmetastatic thyroid tumors (TCRdb year 2020). With respect to the entire study: For patients with malignant and with benign thyroid disease, the researchers compared repertoires between peripheral blood samples and tumor or nodule tissue samples.

What the research found in general, with its limitations: In both blood and tumor samples, malignant tumors were reported to have significantly higher TCR beta diversity than benign nodules.

The germline V gene specifies SQVTM as CDR1 and ANQGSEA as CDR2. Taken from cysteine to phenylalanine, the CDR3 has 13 residues. Of all the DNA, just the CDR3 is kept, 39 bases in frame from base 1. V is reduced by 3 bases and J by 9 bases, leaving a spacing of 17 bases between them. The library was obtained by PCR. TCRdb records Illumina HiSeq 4000 as the sequencer. High-throughput sequencing was used to profile the CDR3 region of the TCR beta-chain in every patient. The original pipeline was this. The researchers built a classifier to tell apart papillary thyroid cancer patients with distant metastasis, based on CDR3 differences among clinicopathological groups. The Shannon index was used to assess repertoire diversity, and the Morisita-Horn index was used to assess tumor-blood repertoire similarity. TCRdb took the public reads, trimmed them with fastp at Q25, ran MiXCR for clone calling and kept in-frame beta chains. These V and J calls rely on TCRdb rather than the paper's analysis. The sample table records roughly 20,000 clones; about 28% of these occur just once. Of the sample, 14% falls within the top ten clones.

This TCR came from a male donor with papillary thyroid cancer or a benign thyroid nodule (not recorded which). Some clones in this sample may be carry-over from other donors' samples. Sequenced sample: tumor tissue. This chain joins TRBV29-1 to TRBJ1-2; possibly the D gene is TRBD1, per 6 matching bases. The DNA reads TGCAGCGTTGATTCCCCACAGGGTGGGAGCTACACCTTC. It specifies CSVDSPQGGSYTF. The CDR3 plus the reference TRBV29-1 and TRBJ1-2 genes for the other parts give the full variable domain: SAVISQKPSRDICQRGTSLTIQCQVDSQVTMMFWYRQQPGQSLTLIATANQGSEATYESGFVIDKFPISRPNLTFSTLTVSNMSPEDSSIYLCSVDSPQGGSYTFGSGTRLTVV.